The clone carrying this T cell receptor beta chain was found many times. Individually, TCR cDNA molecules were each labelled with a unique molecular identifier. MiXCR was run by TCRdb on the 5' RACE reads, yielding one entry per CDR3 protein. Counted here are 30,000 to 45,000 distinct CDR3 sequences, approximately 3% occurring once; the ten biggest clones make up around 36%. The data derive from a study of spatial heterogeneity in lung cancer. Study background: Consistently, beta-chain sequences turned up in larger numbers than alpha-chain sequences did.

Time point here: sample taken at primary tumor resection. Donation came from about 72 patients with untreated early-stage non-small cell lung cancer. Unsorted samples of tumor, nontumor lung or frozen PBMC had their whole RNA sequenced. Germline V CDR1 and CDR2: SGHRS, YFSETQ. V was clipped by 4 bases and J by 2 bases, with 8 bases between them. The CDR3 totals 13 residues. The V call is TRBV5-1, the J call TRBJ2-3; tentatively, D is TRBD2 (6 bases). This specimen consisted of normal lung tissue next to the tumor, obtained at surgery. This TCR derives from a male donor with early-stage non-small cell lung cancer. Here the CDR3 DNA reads TGCGCCAGCAGCGGGGGGACCACAGATACGCAGTATTTT. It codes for CASSGGTTDTQYF. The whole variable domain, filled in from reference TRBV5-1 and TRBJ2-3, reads KAGVTQTPRYLIKTRGQQVTLSCSPISGHRSVSWYQQTPGQGLQFLFEYFSETQRNKGNFPGRFSGRQFSNSRSEMNVSTLELGDSALYLCASSGGTTDTQYFGPGTRLTVL.